The present T cell receptor (beta chain) was sequenced within a study of cytomegalovirus exposure and HLA in healthy donors. As concerns this clone: The antigen remains undetermined.

PCR employed 60 Vbeta and 13 Jbeta primers. Clones were read by immunoSEQ multiplex PCR, and TCRdb kept only the in-frame ones, dropping some. Of around 100,000 clones in the sample, around 9.1% were seen once. This CDR3 is built from 17 residues. Germline values: CDR1 SEHNR, CDR2 FQNEAQ (reference sequence). V shed 3 bases and J 5 bases; nucleotides not matched to a gene: 6. Broader study findings: The study designated some 180 TCR beta chains cytomegalovirus-associated. Earlier findings revealed that most TCR beta V segments proved productive either about 87% or about 30% of the time. In vitro work confirmed that a few CMV-associated chains recognize CMV antigens. HLA restriction was apparent for most CMV-associated TCR beta chains in a later analysis.

The clonotype was recovered from a man aged 35-49 years in good health and CMV-seropositive. The sample taken for sequencing was PBMCs. The V call is TRBV7-9, the J call TRBJ2-1, with 14 bases identical to TRBD2. The CDR3 DNA reads as TGTGCCAGCAGCTTTGGACTAGCGGGAGGTGCGAACAATGAGCAGTTCTTC. It yields the protein CASSFGLAGGANNEQFF.